Presented here are 3 T cell receptor beta chains from one specimen sequenced in a study of vaccination effects on CD4 cells after COVID-19. Their specific antigens are unknown. CD4+ T cells specific for antigen were expanded with viral peptide pools by the ViraFEST assay before sequencing. CD4+ T cells were isolated after 10 days of culture. In the vaccine recipients, nucleocapsid antibodies were negative and there was no prior SARS-CoV-2 infection. Assay used: immunoSEQ multiplex PCR; TCRdb lists only in-frame clones, some missing. This repertoire shows roughly 50,000 clones, roughly 79% found once; its top ten account for approximately 6%. Source: CD4+ T cells from PBMCs cultured with HCoV-OC43 spike peptides, taken before COVID-19 vaccination. Subset denoted: HCoV-OC43 spike overlapping peptide pool stimulation. These receptors were obtained from a human donor who received a COVID-19 vaccine.

The chain is built from TRBV7-3 and TRBJ1-2; D gene unclear. Germline-derived CDR1 and CDR2 are SGHTA and FQGTGA. V was trimmed by 1 base and J by 4 bases, leaving 7 bases between them. This CDR3 is built from 13 residues. CDR3: CASSLREVYGYTF. For the CDR3, the DNA is TGTGCCAGCAGCTTAAGGGAAGTCTATGGCTACACCTTC. Using reference TRBV7-3 and TRBJ1-2 for the parts outside the CDR3, the full variable domain is GAGVSQTPSNKVTEKGKYVELRCDPISGHTALYWYRQSLGQGPEFLIYFQGTGAADDSGLPNDRFFAVRPEGSVSTLKIQRTERGDSAVYLCASSLREVYGYTFGSGTRLTVV.

The V call is TRBV5-1, the J call TRBJ1-2, with D hard to call. The V end was cut by 0 bases, the J end by 4 bases, with 10 bases between. Germline-derived CDR1 and CDR2 are SGHRS and YFSETQ. The CDR3 has 14 residues. The CDR3 here is CASSLEVLRYGYTF. The DNA of the CDR3 is TGCGCCAGCAGCTTGGAGGTCTTACGCTATGGCTACACCTTC.

The chain couples TRBV4-1 to TRBJ1-6, with 8 bases aligning to TRBD1. Germline CDR1 MGHRA, CDR2 YSYEKL. There are 18 residues in the CDR3. Trimming took 3 bases from V and 1 from J; bases not matched to a gene: 8. CDR3 residues: CASSQGQDRASYNSPLHF. The CDR3 nucleotides are TGCGCCAGCAGCCAGGGACAGGATAGGGCGTCCTATAATTCACCCCTCCACTTT.